This T cell receptor beta chain is drawn from a study of regulatory T cells in long-lasting Graves disease. Documented time point: persistent/refractory GD, antithyroid drugs over 5 years with positive TRAb. The TCR library was prepared using RNA isolated from PBMCs. Staff took roughly 9.6 milliliters of peripheral blood and put it into EDTA tubes. The CDR3 totals 13 residues. Between the trimmed V and J ends, which lost 5 bases and 3 bases, there was a span of 11 bases. Germline V gene sequence: CDR1 MDHEN, CDR2 SYDVKM. With iRepertoire HTBI primers and Arm-PCR of CDR3 regions, TCR beta libraries were built. Per the authors' pipeline: Overall, samples carried around 60 TRBV and 13 to 15 TRBJ segments. MiXCR was run by TCRdb on the multiplex PCR reads, yielding one entry per CDR3 protein. TCRdb's processing, not the authors', yielded these V and J calls. This sample has 600,000 to 800,000 distinct CDR3 sequences, with roughly 30% found just once.

Study outcomes and limitations: The study found persistent patients shared more public clonotypes (roughly 2,600) than new patients (about 1,000). TRBV28, TRBJ1-2 and TRBJ2-5 were favored in persistent disease.

Comments on this clonotype: Its specificity is unknown. The CDR3 does not close with the conserved phenylalanine or tryptophan, likely indicating a read error.

The TCR originated in a female donor with Graves disease. The chain employs TRBV28 and TRBJ2-7; D may be TRBD1 (5 bases). The sample consisted of peripheral blood mononuclear cells (PBMCs), taken when the disease was refractory, from a patient treated with antithyroid drugs. CDR3: CASSPRQNYEQYL. The CDR3 DNA reads TGTGCCAGCAGTCCTCGACAGAACTACGAGCAGTACCTC.